The rows below give T cell receptor beta chains drawn from one sample of a study of human T cells and chemical hapten exposure. TCRdb used MiXCR to reprocess the RACE reads, holding one entry per CDR3 protein. The sample has about 100,000 distinct CDR3 sequences; approximately 10% are singletons. The sample in question was whole blood, obtained in connection with sensitization to the hapten diphenylcyclopropenone (DPC). The receptor source for this set is a woman aged 35 to 49 with alopecia areata. Some clones in this sample may be carry-over from other donors' samples. Both conserved end residues are part of each CDR3. The order of the fields is clone size, V gene, D gene, J gene, CDR3 DNA, CDR3 protein. D genes are given only for firm matches. Only some rows state a clone size, as once, few, many or a class for expanded clones.

clone_size: NA
v_call: TRBV7-2
d_call: TRBD2
j_call: TRBJ2-5
cdr3_nt: TGTGCCAGCAAGAGCGGGGGCCCTCAAGAGACCCAGTACTTC
cdr3_aa: CASKSGGPQETQYF

clone_size: many
v_call: TRBV27
d_call: NA
j_call: TRBJ2-3
cdr3_nt: TGTGCCAGCAGTTTGCGAGGGAGGATATACACAGATACGCAGTATTTT
cdr3_aa: CASSLRGRIYTDTQYF

clone_size: few
v_call: TRBV19
d_call: TRBD2
j_call: TRBJ2-7
cdr3_nt: TGTGCCAGTAAAGAGGGTAGCGGGACCTACGAGCAGTACTTC
cdr3_aa: CASKEGSGTYEQYF

clone_size: few
v_call: TRBV20-1
d_call: TRBD2
j_call: TRBJ2-7
cdr3_nt: TGCAGTGCTACGATCCTAGCGGGGCGGGGCGAGCAGTACTTC
cdr3_aa: CSATILAGRGEQYF

clone_size: many
v_call: TRBV20-1
d_call: TRBD2
j_call: TRBJ2-1
cdr3_nt: TGCAGTGCTAGAGCCGGACCGACTAGCGGGATAGAGGGTGGGAATGAGCAGTTCTTC
cdr3_aa: CSARAGPTSGIEGGNEQFF

clone_size: NA
v_call: TRBV6-2/TRBV6-3
d_call: NA
j_call: TRBJ1-5
cdr3_nt: TGTGCCAGCAGTACCCCTTTTGGGGAATACCTTAATCAGCCCCAGCATTTT
cdr3_aa: CASSTPFGEYLNQPQHF

clone_size: NA
v_call: TRBV7-2
d_call: TRBD1
j_call: TRBJ1-5
cdr3_nt: TGTGCCAGCAGCCATGGGACAGGGTGGAGCAATCAGCCCCAGCATTTT
cdr3_aa: CASSHGTGWSNQPQHF

clone_size: few
v_call: TRBV7-8
d_call: TRBD2
j_call: TRBJ2-5
cdr3_nt: TGTGCCAGCAGCCAGACTAGCGGGGGGGGCCAGTACTTC
cdr3_aa: CASSQTSGGGQYF

clone_size: many
v_call: TRBV20-1
d_call: NA
j_call: TRBJ1-4
cdr3_nt: TGCAGTGCTAGAGTTACTGGAGAAAAACTGTTTTTT
cdr3_aa: CSARVTGEKLFF

clone_size: few
v_call: TRBV18
d_call: TRBD2
j_call: TRBJ2-2
cdr3_nt: TGTGCCAGCTCACCGCAACTAGCGGGAGAAACCGGGGAGCTGTTTTTT
cdr3_aa: CASSPQLAGETGELFF